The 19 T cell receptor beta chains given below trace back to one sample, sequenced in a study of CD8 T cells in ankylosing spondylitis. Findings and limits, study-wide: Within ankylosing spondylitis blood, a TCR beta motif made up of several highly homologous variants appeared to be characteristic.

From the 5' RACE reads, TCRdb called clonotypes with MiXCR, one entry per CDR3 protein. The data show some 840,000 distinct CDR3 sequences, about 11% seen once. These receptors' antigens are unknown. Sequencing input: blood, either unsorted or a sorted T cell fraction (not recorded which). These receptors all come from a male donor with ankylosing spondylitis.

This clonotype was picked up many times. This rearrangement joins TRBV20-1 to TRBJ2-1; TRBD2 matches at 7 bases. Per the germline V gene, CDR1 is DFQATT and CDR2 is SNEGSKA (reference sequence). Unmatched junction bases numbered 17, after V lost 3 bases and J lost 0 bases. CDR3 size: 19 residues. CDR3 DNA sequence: TGCAGTGCTAGTTCAAGGCGGGGGTCTCACCTTAGCTCCTACAATGAGCAGTTCTTC. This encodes CSASSRRGSHLSSYNEQFF.

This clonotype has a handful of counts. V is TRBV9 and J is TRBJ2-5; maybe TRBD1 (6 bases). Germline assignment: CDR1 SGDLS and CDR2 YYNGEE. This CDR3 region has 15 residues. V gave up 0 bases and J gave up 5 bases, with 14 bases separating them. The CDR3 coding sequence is TGTGCCAGCAGCGTAGCGGCAGGGGAAATGGAGACCCAGTACTTC. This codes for CASSVAAGEMETQYF. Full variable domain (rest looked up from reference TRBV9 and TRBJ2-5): DSGVTQTPKHLITATGQRVTLRCSPRSGDLSVYWYQQSLDQGLQFLIQYYNGEERAKGNILERFSAQQFPDLHSELNLSSLELGDSALYFCASSVAAGEMETQYFGPGTRLLVL.

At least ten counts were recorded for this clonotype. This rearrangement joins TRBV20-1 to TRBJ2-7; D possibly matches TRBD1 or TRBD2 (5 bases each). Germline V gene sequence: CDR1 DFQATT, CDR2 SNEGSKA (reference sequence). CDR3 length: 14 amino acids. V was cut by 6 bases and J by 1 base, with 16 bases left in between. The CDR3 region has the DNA TGCAGTGCGGCAGAGTGGGACCGATCCTACGAGCAGTACTTC. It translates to CSAAEWDRSYEQYF.

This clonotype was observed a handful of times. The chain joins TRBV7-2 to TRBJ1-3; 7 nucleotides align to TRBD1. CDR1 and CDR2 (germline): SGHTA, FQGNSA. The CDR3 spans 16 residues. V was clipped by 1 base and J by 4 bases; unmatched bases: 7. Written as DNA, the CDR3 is TGTGCCAGCAGCTTAGGCCCCAGGGGGTACGGAAACACCATATATTTT. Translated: CASSLGPRGYGNTIYF.

The CDR3 nucleotides read TGTGCCAGCAGTCCAAACACAGGTTATAATTCACCCCTCCACTTT. Amino acids: CASSPNTGYNSPLHF. The chain carries TRBV12-3 or TRBV12-4 and TRBJ1-6; the D gene is possibly TRBD1 (5 bases). V shed 5 bases and J shed 4 bases, with 12 bases lying between them. The CDR3 has 15 amino acids.

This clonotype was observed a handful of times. CDR3 loop: CASKTQGASGELFF. The CDR3 nucleotides are TGTGCCAGCAAAACACAGGGGGCCTCCGGGGAGCTGTTTTTT. V usage is TRBV7-2 and J usage is TRBJ2-2, with TRBD1 matching 9 bases. CDR1 is SGHTA and CDR2 is FQGNSA in the germline V gene. V shed 7 bases, J shed 6 bases, and the junction held 6 bases outside the gene matches. The CDR3 has 14 residues.

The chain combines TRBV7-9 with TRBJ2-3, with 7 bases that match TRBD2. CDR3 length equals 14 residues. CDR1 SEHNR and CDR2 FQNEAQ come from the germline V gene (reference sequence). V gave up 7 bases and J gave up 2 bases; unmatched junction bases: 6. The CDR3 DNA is TGTGCCAGCACCGGCCTAGCGGCCACAGATACGCAGTATTTT. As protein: CASTGLAATDTQYF.

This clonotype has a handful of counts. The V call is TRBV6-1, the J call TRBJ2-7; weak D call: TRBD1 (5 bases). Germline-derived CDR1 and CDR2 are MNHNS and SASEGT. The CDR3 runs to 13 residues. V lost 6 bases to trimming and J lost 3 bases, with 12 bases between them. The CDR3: CASSIDSHYEQYF. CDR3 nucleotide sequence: TGTGCCAGCAGCATCGACAGCCACTACGAGCAGTACTTC.

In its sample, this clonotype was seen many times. CDR3 sequence: CASSPFGDSGYTF. CDR3 in DNA: TGTGCCAGCAGCCCCTTTGGGGATAGTGGCTACACCTTC. The V call is TRBV12-3 or TRBV12-4, the J call TRBJ1-2; no firm D call. The V end lost 6 bases, the J end lost 7 bases, and 15 bases lay between the germline ends. The CDR3 runs 13 residues.

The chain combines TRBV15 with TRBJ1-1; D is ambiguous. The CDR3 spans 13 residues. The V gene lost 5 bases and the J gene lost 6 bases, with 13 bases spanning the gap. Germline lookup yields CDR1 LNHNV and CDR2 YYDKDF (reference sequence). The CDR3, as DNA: TGTGCCACCAGCCGCGCTCAGATCGCTGAAGCTTTCTTT. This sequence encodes CATSRAQIAEAFF.

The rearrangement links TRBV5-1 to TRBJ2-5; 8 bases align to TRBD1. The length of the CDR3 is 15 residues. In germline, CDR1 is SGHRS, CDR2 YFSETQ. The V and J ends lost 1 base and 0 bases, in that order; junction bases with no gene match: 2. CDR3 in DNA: TGCGCCAGCAGCTTGAACAGGGGGGACCAAGAGACCCAGTACTTC. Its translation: CASSLNRGDQETQYF. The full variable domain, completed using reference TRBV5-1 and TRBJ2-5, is KAGVTQTPRYLIKTRGQQVTLSCSPISGHRSVSWYQQTPGQGLQFLFEYFSETQRNKGNFPGRFSGRQFSNSRSEMNVSTLELGDSALYLCASSLNRGDQETQYFGPGTRLLVL.

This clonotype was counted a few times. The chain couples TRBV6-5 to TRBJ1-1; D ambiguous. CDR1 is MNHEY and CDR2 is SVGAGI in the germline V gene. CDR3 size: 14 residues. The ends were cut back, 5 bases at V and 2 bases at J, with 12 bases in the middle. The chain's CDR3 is CASSPQLLNTEAFF. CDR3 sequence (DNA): TGTGCCAGCAGTCCTCAGTTACTTAACACTGAAGCTTTCTTT.

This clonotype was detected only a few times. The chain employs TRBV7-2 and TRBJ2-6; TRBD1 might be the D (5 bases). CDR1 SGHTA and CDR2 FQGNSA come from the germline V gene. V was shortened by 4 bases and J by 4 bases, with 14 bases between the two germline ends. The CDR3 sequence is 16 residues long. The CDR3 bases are TGTGCCAGCAGCTCTCAAGCAGGGCAGGGGGCCAACGTCCTGACTTTC. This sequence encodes CASSSQAGQGANVLTF.

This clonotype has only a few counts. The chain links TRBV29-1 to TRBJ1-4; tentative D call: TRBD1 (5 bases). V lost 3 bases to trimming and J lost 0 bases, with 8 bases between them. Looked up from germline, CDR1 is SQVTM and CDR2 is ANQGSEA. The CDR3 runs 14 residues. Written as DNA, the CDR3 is TGCAGCGTTGAGGACACTTCAACTAATGAAAAACTGTTTTTT. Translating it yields CSVEDTSTNEKLFF.

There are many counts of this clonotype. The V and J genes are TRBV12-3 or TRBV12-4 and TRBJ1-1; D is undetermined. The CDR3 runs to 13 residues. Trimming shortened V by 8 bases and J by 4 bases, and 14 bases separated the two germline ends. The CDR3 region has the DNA TGTGCCAGCGAACCTCTAGAAACCACTGAAGCTTTCTTT. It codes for CASEPLETTEAFF.

The CDR3 loop is CASSAGLAVGSNTGELFF. DNA of the CDR3: TGCGCCAGCAGCGCCGGACTAGCGGTTGGCTCTAACACCGGGGAGCTGTTTTTT. The genes are TRBV5-1 and TRBJ2-2; 10 bases match TRBD2. The CDR3 has 18 amino acids. Germline V lookup: CDR1 SGHRS, CDR2 YFSETQ. J gave up 2 bases and V 4 bases, and 11 bases lay outside the gene matches.

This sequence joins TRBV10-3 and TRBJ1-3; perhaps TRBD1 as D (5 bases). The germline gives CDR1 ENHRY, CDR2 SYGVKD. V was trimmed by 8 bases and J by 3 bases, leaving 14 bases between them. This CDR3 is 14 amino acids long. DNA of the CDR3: TGTGCCATCTCCCTATGGGGGAATGGAAACACCATATATTTT. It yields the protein CAISLWGNGNTIYF.

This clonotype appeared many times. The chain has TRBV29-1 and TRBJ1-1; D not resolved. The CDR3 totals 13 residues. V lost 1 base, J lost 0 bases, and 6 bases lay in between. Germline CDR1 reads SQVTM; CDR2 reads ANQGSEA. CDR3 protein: CSVEGRVNTEAFF. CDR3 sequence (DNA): TGCAGCGTTGAAGGGCGGGTGAACACTGAAGCTTTCTTT.

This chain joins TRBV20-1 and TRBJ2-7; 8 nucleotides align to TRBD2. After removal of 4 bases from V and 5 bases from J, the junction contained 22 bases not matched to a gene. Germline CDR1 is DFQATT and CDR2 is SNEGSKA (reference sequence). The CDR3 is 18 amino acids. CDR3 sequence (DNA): TGCAGTGCTACCTCGCTCCCCAGCGGGAGTGGGATGTGGGACGAGCAGTACTTC. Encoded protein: CSATSLPSGSGMWDEQYF.